This T cell receptor (beta chain) was obtained from a study of human T cells and chemical hapten exposure. This clonotype has at least ten counts. The library labeled individual cDNA molecules by adding unique molecular identifiers to them. Each CDR3 protein gets one entry after TCRdb re-called the RACE reads with MiXCR. The table has about 380,000 distinct CDR3 sequences, about 6% seen once. The germline V gene encodes CDR1 KGHDR and CDR2 SFDVKD. The CDR3 length is 13 residues. Between the trimmed V and J ends, which lost 4 bases and 7 bases, there was a span of 10 bases. Time point: patch test 2, 6 weeks after DPC sensitization. Treatment here: therapeutic diphenylcyclopropenone sensitization with weekly scalp DPC.

This TCR was recovered from a woman between 18 and 30 years old with alopecia areata. Some clones in this sample may be carry-over from other donors' samples. This chain connects TRBV24-1 to TRBJ1-5, with D possibly being TRBD1 (5 bases). The sequencing used whole blood, collected in connection with sensitization to the hapten diphenylcyclopropenone (DPC). For the CDR3, the DNA is TGTGCCACCAGTGACTCCAACAGGCAGCCCCAGCATTTT. Translated: CATSDSNRQPQHF.